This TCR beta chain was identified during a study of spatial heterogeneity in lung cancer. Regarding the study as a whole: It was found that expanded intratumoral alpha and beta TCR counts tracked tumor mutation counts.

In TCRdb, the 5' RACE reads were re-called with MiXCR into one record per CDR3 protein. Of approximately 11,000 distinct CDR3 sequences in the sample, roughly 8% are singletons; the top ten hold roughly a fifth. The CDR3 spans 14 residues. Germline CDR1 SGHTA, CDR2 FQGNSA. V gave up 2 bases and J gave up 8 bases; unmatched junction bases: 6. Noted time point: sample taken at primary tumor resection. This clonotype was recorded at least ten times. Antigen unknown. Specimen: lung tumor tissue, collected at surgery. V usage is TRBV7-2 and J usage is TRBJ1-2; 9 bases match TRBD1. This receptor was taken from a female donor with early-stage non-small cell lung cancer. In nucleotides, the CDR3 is TGTGCCAGCAGCTTAATAACAGGGGGCGGAGGCTACACCTTC. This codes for CASSLITGGGGYTF.